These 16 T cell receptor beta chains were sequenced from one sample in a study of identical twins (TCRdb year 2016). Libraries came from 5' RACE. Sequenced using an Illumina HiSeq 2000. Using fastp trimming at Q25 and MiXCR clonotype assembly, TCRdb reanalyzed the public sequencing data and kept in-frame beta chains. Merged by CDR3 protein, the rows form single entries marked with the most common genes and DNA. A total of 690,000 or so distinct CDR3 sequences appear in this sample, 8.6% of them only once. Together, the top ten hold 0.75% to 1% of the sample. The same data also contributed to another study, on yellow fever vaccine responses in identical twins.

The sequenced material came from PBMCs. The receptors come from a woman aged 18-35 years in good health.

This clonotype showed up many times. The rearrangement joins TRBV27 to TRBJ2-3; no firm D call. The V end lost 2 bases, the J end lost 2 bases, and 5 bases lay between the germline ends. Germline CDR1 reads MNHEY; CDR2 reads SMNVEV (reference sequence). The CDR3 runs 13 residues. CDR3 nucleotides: TGTGCCAGCAGTTTACAGTACACAGATACGCAGTATTTT. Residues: CASSLQYTDTQYF.

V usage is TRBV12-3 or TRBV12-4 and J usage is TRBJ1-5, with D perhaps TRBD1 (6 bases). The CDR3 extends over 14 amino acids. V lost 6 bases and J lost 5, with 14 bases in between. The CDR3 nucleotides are TGTGCCAGCAGGGAAGGGGGAACGGATCAGCCCCAGCATTTT. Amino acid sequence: CASREGGTDQPQHF.

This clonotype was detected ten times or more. The CDR3 DNA reads as TGTGCCAGCAGTTTCCTAGCGGACAATGAGCAGTTCTTC. It encodes CASSFLADNEQFF. The chain has TRBV12-3 or TRBV12-4 and TRBJ2-1; 7 nucleotides line up with TRBD2. The CDR3 totals 13 residues. Trimming took 3 bases from V and 5 from J; bases not matched to a gene: 1.

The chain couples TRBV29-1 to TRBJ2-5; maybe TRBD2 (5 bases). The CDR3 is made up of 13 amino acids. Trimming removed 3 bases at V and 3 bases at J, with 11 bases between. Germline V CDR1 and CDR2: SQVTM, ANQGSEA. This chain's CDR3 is CSVESSGKETQYF. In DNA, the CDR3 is TGCAGCGTTGAGTCGTCGGGGAAAGAGACCCAGTACTTC. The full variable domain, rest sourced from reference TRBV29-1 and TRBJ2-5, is SAVISQKPSRDICQRGTSLTIQCQVDSQVTMMFWYRQQPGQSLTLIATANQGSEATYESGFVIDKFPISRPNLTFSTLTVSNMSPEDSSIYLCSVESSGKETQYFGPGTRLLVL.

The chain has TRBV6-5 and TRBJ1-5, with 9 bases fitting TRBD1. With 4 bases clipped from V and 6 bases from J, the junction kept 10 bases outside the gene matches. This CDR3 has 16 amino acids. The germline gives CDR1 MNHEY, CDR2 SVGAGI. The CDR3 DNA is TGTGCCAGCAGTTCATCTACACAGGGGGCCGTTCAGCCCCAGCATTTT. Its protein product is CASSSSTQGAVQPQHF.

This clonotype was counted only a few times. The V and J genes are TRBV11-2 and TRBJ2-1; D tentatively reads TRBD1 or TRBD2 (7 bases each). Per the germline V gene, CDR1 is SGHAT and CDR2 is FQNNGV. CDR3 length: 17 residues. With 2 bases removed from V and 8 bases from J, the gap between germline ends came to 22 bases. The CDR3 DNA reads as TGTGCCAGCAGCTTACGTAGGGGAGGGGGCGAAATGGATGAGCAGTTCTTC. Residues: CASSLRRGGGEMDEQFF.

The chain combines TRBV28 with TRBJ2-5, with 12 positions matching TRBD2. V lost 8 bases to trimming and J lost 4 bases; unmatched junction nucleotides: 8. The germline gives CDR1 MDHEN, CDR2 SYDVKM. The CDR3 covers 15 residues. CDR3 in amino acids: CASGRTSGIGETQYF. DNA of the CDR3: TGTGCCAGCGGGAGGACTAGCGGGATAGGAGAGACCCAGTACTTC.

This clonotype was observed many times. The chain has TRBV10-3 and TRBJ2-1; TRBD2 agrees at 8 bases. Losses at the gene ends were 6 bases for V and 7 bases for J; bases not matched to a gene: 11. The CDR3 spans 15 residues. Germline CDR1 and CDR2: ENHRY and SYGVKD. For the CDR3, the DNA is TGTGCCATCAGCCCGGGACTAGGATTACAGAATGAGCAGTTCTTC. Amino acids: CAISPGLGLQNEQFF.

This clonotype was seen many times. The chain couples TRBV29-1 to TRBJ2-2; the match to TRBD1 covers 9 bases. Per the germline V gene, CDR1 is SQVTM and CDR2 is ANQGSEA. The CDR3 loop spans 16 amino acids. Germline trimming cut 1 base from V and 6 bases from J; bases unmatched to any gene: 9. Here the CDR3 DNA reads TGCAGCGTTGAAGCACCGGGACAGGGTTTCCCCGGGGAGCTGTTTTTT. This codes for CSVEAPGQGFPGELFF.

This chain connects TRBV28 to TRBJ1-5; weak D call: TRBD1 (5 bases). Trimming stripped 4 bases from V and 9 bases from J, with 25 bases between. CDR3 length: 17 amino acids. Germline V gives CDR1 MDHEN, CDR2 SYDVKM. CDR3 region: CASSSQGRRKGPGPQHF. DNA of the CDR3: TGTGCCAGCAGTTCCCAGGGTCGGCGGAAAGGCCCGGGGCCCCAGCATTTT.

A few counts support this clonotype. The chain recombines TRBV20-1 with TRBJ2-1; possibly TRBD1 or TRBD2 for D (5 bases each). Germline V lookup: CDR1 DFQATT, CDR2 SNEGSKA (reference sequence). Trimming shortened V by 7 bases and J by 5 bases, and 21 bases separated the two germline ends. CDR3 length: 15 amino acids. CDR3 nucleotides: TGCAGTGTAAGGAGTCGTGACAGACTAAACAATGAGCAGTTCTTC. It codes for CSVRSRDRLNNEQFF.

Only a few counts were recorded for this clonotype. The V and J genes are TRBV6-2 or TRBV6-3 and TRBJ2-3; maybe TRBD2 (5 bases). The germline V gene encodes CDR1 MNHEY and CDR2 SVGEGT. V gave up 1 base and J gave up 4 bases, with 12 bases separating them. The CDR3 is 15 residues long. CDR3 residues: CASSYFAGSPDTQYF. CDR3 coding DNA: TGTGCCAGCAGTTACTTCGCGGGCAGCCCAGATACGCAGTATTTT.

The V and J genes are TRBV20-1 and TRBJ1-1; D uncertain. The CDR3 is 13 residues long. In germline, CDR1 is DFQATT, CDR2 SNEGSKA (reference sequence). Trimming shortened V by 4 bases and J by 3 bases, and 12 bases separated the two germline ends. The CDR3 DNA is TGCAGTGCTATCGAACAGAGTGACACTGAAGCTTTCTTT. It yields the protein CSAIEQSDTEAFF.

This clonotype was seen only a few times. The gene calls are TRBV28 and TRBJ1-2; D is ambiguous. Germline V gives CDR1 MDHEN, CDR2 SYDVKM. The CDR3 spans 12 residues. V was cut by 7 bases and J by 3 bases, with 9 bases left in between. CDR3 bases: TGTGCCAGCACCTCCACAGACTATGGCTACACCTTC. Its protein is CASTSTDYGYTF.

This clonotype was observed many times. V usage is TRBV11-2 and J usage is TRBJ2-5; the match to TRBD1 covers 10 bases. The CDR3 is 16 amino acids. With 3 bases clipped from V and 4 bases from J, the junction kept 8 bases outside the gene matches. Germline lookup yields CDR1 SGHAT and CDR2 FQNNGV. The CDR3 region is CASSLTGQGFIETQYF. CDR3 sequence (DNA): TGTGCCAGCAGCTTGACGGGACAGGGGTTCATAGAGACCCAGTACTTC.

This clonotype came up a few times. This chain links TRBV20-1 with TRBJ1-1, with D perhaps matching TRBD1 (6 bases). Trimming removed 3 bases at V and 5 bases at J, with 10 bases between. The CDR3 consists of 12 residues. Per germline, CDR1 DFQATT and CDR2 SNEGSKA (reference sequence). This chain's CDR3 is CSASWGPTEAFF. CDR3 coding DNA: TGCAGTGCTAGTTGGGGGCCTACTGAAGCTTTCTTT.